The 19 T cell receptor beta chains given below trace back to one sample, sequenced in a study of T cells after yellow fever vaccination. TCRdb re-derived calls from the 5' RACE reads in MiXCR, one entry per CDR3 protein. The data contain about 550,000 distinct CDR3 sequences, about 19% of them singletons. This sample comprised PBMCs, obtained 15 days after the yellow fever booster vaccination. All receptors come from a man younger than 45 who received the YFV17D yellow fever vaccine.

In its sample, this clonotype was seen a few times. CDR3 nucleotides: TGTGCCAGCAGTGCCGGGACCTCCGACACCGGGGAGCTGTTTTTT. It encodes CASSAGTSDTGELFF. The chain is built from TRBV28 and TRBJ2-2; D possibly uses TRBD1 or TRBD2 (5 bases each). Trimming removed 5 bases at V and 3 bases at J, with 13 bases between. The CDR3 has 15 residues. Germline assignment: CDR1 MDHEN and CDR2 SYDVKM.

CDR3 nucleotide sequence: TGTGCCAGCTCACCTCGACAGGGTACAGAGACCCAGTACTTC. It is translated as CASSPRQGTETQYF. The J gene is TRBJ2-5, the V gene TRBV18; TRBD1 matches 7 bases. The V and J ends lost 3 bases and 4 bases, in that order; junction bases with no gene match: 5. The CDR3 loop spans 14 amino acids. Germline V gene sequence: CDR1 KGHSH, CDR2 LQKENI.

This clonotype was seen more than once but under ten times. The V gene is TRBV7-2, the J gene TRBJ1-1; D is unresolved. Germline CDR1 SGHTA, CDR2 FQGNSA. V shed 2 bases and J shed 4 bases, with 8 bases lying between them. The CDR3 has 13 amino acids. DNA of the CDR3: TGTGCCAGCAGCTTAATCGTGGGCACTGAAGCTTTCTTT. Its protein product is CASSLIVGTEAFF.

This clonotype came up a few times. This chain uses TRBV9 with TRBJ2-1; TRBD1 matches at 7 bases. The CDR3 loop spans 18 amino acids. Germline V gene sequence: CDR1 SGDLS, CDR2 YYNGEE. V gave up 0 bases and J gave up 8 bases; unmatched junction bases: 17. The CDR3 protein is CASSVEDPGTEDGDEQFF. CDR3 nucleotide sequence: TGTGCCAGCAGCGTAGAGGATCCGGGGACAGAGGACGGGGATGAGCAGTTCTTC.

This clonotype was recorded a few times. The V call is TRBV9, the J call TRBJ1-6; D gene unclear. Germline lookup yields CDR1 SGDLS and CDR2 YYNGEE. Trimming left V 4 bases short and J 9 bases short, with 20 bases between. The CDR3 contains 16 residues. In DNA, the CDR3 is TGTGCCAGCAGCATAACGGCTGGGGAACGAAGTTCACCCCTCCACTTT. Its translation is CASSITAGERSSPLHF.

The V and J genes are TRBV7-8 and TRBJ1-1; 7 bases are a match to TRBD1. The CDR3 has 16 residues. CDR1 and CDR2 (germline): SGHVS, FQNEAQ. Unmatched junction bases numbered 14, after V lost 6 bases and J lost 4 bases. CDR3 sequence (DNA): TGTGCCAGCAGGTCCACAGGGGCCCCCCGGAGCACTGAAGCTTTCTTT. This sequence encodes CASRSTGAPRSTEAFF.

J is TRBJ2-7 and V is TRBV19; 16 nucleotides agree with TRBD2. The CDR3 has 18 amino acids. The V gene end was trimmed by 5 bases and the J gene end by 3 bases; junction bases not matched to a gene: 10. In germline, CDR1 is LNHDA, CDR2 SQIVND (reference sequence). CDR3 nucleotide sequence: TGTGCCAGTAGTCGCACCGGGACTAGCGGGAGGGCCGACTACGAGCAGTACTTC. Translation: CASSRTGTSGRADYEQYF. Using reference TRBV19 and TRBJ2-7 for the parts outside the CDR3, the full variable domain is DGGITQSPKYLFRKEGQNVTLSCEQNLNHDAMYWYRQDPGQGLRLIYYSQIVNDFQKGDIAEGYSVSREKKESFPLTVTSAQKNPTAFYLCASSRTGTSGRADYEQYFGPGTRLTVT.

This clonotype was detected a few times. The rearrangement links TRBV29-1 to TRBJ2-1; no firm D call. V gave up 2 bases and J gave up 7 bases, with 12 bases separating them. This CDR3 is 13 amino acids long. CDR1 is SQVTM and CDR2 is ANQGSEA in the germline V gene. CDR3 amino acids: CSVEPSPVNEQFF. The CDR3 DNA reads TGCAGCGTTGAACCCTCACCAGTTAATGAGCAGTTCTTC.

The genes are TRBV5-1 and TRBJ2-2, with 13 bases aligning to TRBD2. Trimming removed 5 bases from V and 1 base from J; junction bases left unmatched: 5. CDR1 SGHRS and CDR2 YFSETQ come from the germline V gene. The CDR3 extends over 17 amino acids. In DNA, the CDR3 is TGCGCCAGCAGTGAGGGACTAGCGGGGCTGAACACCGGGGAGCTGTTTTTT. Protein: CASSEGLAGLNTGELFF.

This clonotype has at least ten counts. J is TRBJ2-1 and V is TRBV4-3, with 13 bases fitting TRBD2. J lost 10 bases, V lost 3 bases, and 9 bases had no gene match. The CDR3 runs to 16 residues. Per the germline V gene, CDR1 is LGHNA and CDR2 is YSLEER. The CDR3 DNA reads as TGCGCCAGCAGCCAGGGTGGTGGACTAGCGGGAGAAGAGCAGTTCTTC. Translating gives CASSQGGGLAGEEQFF.

The chain is built from TRBV5-1 and TRBJ2-1; TRBD2 agrees at 12 bases. The germline CDR1 and CDR2 sequences are SGHRS and YFSETQ. The CDR3 runs 16 residues. Trimming at V came to 0 bases and at J to 3 bases, leaving 1 base not matched to a gene. The CDR3, as DNA: TGCGCCAGCAGCTTGGGGACTAGCGGGGACTACAATGAGCAGTTCTTC. This encodes CASSLGTSGDYNEQFF.

The rearrangement links TRBV7-2 to TRBJ2-1; possible D gene TRBD2, 7 bases. There are 14 residues in the CDR3. V gave up 8 bases and J gave up 4 bases, with 15 bases separating them. Germline V gives CDR1 SGHTA, CDR2 FQGNSA. The CDR3 DNA reads as TGTGCCAGCGGGGGGGCAACTACTTACAATGAGCAGTTCTTC. It yields the protein CASGGATTYNEQFF. The variable domain in full, with the rest retrieved from reference TRBV7-2 and TRBJ2-1, is GAGVSQSPSNKVTEKGKDVELRCDPISGHTALYWYRQSLGQGLEFLIYFQGNSAPDKSGLPSDRFSAERTGGSVSTLTIQRTQQEDSAVYLCASGGATTYNEQFFGPGTRLTVL.

The chain employs TRBV5-6 and TRBJ2-2; D remains ambiguous. Trimming removed 0 bases from V and 6 bases from J, with 6 bases in between. There are 13 residues in the CDR3. The germline CDR1 and CDR2 sequences are SGHDT and YYEEEE. In nucleotides, the CDR3 is TGTGCCAGCAGCTTGGTGGCGGCCGGGGAGCTGTTTTTT. Protein: CASSLVAAGELFF.

The DNA of the CDR3 is TGTGCCAGCAGCGTGCAGGGGTGGGGTGAGCAGTTCTTC. This gives the protein CASSVQGWGEQFF. J is TRBJ2-1 and V is TRBV9; TRBD1 might be the D (6 bases). With 2 bases removed from V and 9 bases from J, the gap between germline ends came to 12 bases. The CDR3 consists of 13 residues. CDR1 is SGDLS, CDR2 YYNGEE, per germline.

V and J are TRBV19 and TRBJ2-2; 8 nucleotides line up with TRBD1. Germline V gene sequence: CDR1 LNHDA, CDR2 SQIVND (reference sequence). The CDR3 extends over 12 amino acids. V was clipped by 1 base and J by 12 bases; unmatched bases: 1. The CDR3 nucleotides read TGTGCCAGTAGTATAGGACAGGGGAAGCTGTTTTTT. This codes for CASSIGQGKLFF.

This clonotype was recorded a few times. The V gene is TRBV20-1, the J gene TRBJ2-1, with 12 nucleotides matching TRBD2. Trimming removed 3 bases from V and 5 bases from J; junction bases left unmatched: 5. This CDR3 is 15 amino acids long. Looked up from germline, CDR1 is DFQATT and CDR2 is SNEGSKA (reference sequence). CDR3 nucleotide sequence: TGCAGTGCTAGCGGGGGACTAGCGGGTAACAATGAGCAGTTCTTC. As protein: CSASGGLAGNNEQFF.

This clonotype showed up many times. The V call is TRBV11-1, the J call TRBJ2-6; D uncertain. CDR3 size: 20 residues. The germline V gene encodes CDR1 SGHAT and CDR2 FQDESV (reference sequence). V gave up 2 bases and J gave up 0 bases, with 20 bases separating them. The CDR3 loop is CASSLRLTRTAGSGANVLTF. In DNA, the CDR3 is TGTGCCAGCAGCTTAAGATTAACGAGGACCGCTGGCTCTGGGGCCAACGTCCTGACTTTC.

This clonotype was seen a few times. This chain joins TRBV15 and TRBJ2-7, with unresolved D. The CDR3 totals 13 residues. V was clipped by 1 base and J by 1 base, with 5 bases between them. Germline loops: CDR1 LNHNV, CDR2 YYDKDF (reference sequence). The CDR3 DNA reads as TGTGCCACCAGCAGAGGAGAGTCCTACGAGCAGTACTTC. Its translation is CATSRGESYEQYF.

This chain joins TRBV27 and TRBJ1-3, with D maybe TRBD1 (5 bases). V was trimmed by 3 bases and J by 8 bases, leaving 14 bases between them. The CDR3 covers 14 residues. CDR1 and CDR2 from the germline V gene are MNHEY and SMNVEV (reference sequence). CDR3 in amino acids: CASSLSRGEDTIYF. CDR3 bases: TGTGCCAGCAGTTTGTCAAGGGGCGAAGACACCATATATTTT.